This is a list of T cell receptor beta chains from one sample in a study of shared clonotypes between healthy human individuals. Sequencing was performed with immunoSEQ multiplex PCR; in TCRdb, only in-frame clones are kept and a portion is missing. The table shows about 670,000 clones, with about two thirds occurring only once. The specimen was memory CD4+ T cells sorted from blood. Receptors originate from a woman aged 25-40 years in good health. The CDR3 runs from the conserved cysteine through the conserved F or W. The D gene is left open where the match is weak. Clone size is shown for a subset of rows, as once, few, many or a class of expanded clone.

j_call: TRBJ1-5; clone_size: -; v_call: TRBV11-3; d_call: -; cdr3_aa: CASSSPLLTAGFTQPQHF; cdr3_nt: TGTGCCAGCAGCTCCCCTCTTCTCACAGCCGGGTTCACTCAGCCCCAGCATTTT
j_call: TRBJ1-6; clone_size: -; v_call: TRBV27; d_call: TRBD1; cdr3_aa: CASSFRDRGGDNSPLHF; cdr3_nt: TGTGCCAGCAGTTTCCGGGACAGGGGTGGTGATAATTCACCCCTCCACTTT
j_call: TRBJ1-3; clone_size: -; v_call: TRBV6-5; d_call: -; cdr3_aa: CASSYATGGSGNTIYF; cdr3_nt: TGTGCCAGCAGTTACGCGACAGGCGGTTCTGGAAACACCATATATTTT
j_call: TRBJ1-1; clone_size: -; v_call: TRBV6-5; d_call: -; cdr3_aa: CASTPLGLNTEAFF; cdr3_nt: TGTGCCAGCACCCCACTGGGGCTTAACACTGAAGCTTTCTTT
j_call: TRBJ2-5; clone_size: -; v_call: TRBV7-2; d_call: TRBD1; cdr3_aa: CASSLGGTGSREQYF; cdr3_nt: TGTGCCAGCAGCTTAGGTGGGACAGGGAGTCGGGAGCAGTACTTC
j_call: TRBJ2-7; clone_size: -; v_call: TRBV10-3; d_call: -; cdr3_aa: CAIGREYEQYF; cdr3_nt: TGTGCCATCGGCCGAGAATACGAGCAGTACTTC
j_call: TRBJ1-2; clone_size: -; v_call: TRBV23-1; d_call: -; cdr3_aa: CASSQSKYGYTF; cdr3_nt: TGCGCCAGCAGTCAATCTAAGTATGGCTACACCTTC
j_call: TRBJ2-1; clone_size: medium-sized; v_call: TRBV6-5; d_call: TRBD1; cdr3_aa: CASSRTGNPYNEQFF; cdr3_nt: TGTGCCAGCAGCCGGACAGGGAACCCCTACAATGAGCAGTTCTTC
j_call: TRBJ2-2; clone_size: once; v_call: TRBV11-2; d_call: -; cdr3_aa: CASSLGGWQTNTGELFF; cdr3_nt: TGTGCCAGCAGCTTAGGGGGGTGGCAGACGAACACCGGGGAGCTGTTTTTT
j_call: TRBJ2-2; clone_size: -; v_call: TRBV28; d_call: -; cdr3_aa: CASSPQGEGTGELFF; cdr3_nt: TGTGCCAGCAGTCCCCAGGGGGAGGGCACCGGGGAGCTGTTTTTT
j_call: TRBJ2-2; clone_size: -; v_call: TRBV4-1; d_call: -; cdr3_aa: CASSHRPAVTNTGELFF; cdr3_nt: TGCGCCAGCAGCCACCGGCCGGCAGTCACGAACACCGGGGAGCTGTTTTTT
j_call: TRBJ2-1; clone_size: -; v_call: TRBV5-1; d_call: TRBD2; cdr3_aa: CASSLVVAGDEQFF; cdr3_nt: TGCGCCAGCAGCTTGGTGGTAGCGGGGGATGAGCAGTTCTTC
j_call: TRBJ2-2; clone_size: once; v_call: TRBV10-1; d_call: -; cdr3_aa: CASSADSVNTGELFF; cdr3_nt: TGCGCCAGCAGTGCTGATAGCGTGAACACCGGGGAGCTGTTTTTT
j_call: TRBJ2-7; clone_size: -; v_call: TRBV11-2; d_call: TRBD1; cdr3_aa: CASSTPGQGATYEQYF; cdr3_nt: TGTGCCAGCAGCACTCCGGGACAGGGGGCAACCTACGAGCAGTACTTC
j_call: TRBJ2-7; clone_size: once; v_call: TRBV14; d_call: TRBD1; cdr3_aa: CASSQGGQGAYEQYF; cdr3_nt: TGTGCCAGCAGCCAAGGGGGACAGGGGGCCTACGAGCAGTACTTC
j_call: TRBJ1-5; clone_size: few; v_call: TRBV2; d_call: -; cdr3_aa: CASRPDSNQPQHF; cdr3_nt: TGTGCCAGCAGGCCCGATAGCAATCAGCCCCAGCATTTT
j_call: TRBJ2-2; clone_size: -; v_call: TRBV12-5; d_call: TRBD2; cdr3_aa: CASGLLAGGTGELFF; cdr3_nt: TGTGCTAGTGGTTTGCTTGCGGGAGGAACCGGGGAGCTGTTTTTT